This TCR beta chain comes out of a study of OX40 agonist ivuxolimab in advanced cancers. Study-wide context: Participants, approximately 80% male, averaged around 64 years of age, ranging from about 23 to 90. Earlier anti-PD-1, anti-PD-L1 or anti-CTLA-4 therapy was permitted; about 44% had received some. Findings and caveats of the study: In general, CD8+ T cells held more expanded clones than CD4+ did, on average.

Germline CDR1 and CDR2: SEHNR and FQNEAQ (reference sequence). V was pared by 1 base and J by 6 bases, with 13 bases between. The CDR3 runs 14 residues. Concerning this clone itself: The target antigen is unknown.

Assay: immunoSEQ multiplex PCR; the TCRdb copy retains only in-frame clones and omits some. The data show some 24,000 clones, around 82% seen once. The sample in question was CD4+ or CD8+ T cells sorted from blood, obtained in a trial of the OX40 agonist ivuxolimab. This TCR came from an adult with an advanced solid tumor such as melanoma, head and neck, liver or kidney cancer. The rearrangement links TRBV7-9 to TRBJ2-7; the D is unclear. CDR3 amino acids: CASSLEETMGEQYF. The CDR3 DNA sequence: TGTGCCAGCAGCTTAGAGGAGACAATGGGCGAGCAGTACTTC.